This paragraph reports one T cell receptor beta chain. Its antigen remains unidentified. There are 14 residues in the CDR3. Germline V gives CDR1 MNHNY, CDR2 SVGAGI (reference sequence). Trimming removed 10 bases at V and 2 bases at J, with 15 bases between. The data originate from a study of T cell responses to AZD1222 COVID-19 vaccine. The study, taken as a whole, reports: Reports indicate that nearly half of spike-specific TCRs are directed at unmutated variant regions. It should be noted that donors were predominantly white British and more often female, and clonal diversity was possibly underestimated.

Sequencing used immunoSEQ multiplex PCR; TCRdb keeps in-frame clones, though not all of them. The table shows 130,000 or so clones, with about 79% occurring only once. Pooled in the analysis were second doses at about 4 or about 12 weeks. The receptor was derived from an adult who received the AZD1222 COVID-19 vaccine. The chain uses TRBV6-6 and TRBJ1-3, with a tentative D call TRBD1 (5 bases). The sequencing used peripheral blood, collected 28 days after the second AZD1222 dose. Here the CDR3 reads CATSGGGPGNTIYF. CDR3 bases: TGTGCCACTTCGGGGGGGGGTCCTGGAAACACCATATATTTT.